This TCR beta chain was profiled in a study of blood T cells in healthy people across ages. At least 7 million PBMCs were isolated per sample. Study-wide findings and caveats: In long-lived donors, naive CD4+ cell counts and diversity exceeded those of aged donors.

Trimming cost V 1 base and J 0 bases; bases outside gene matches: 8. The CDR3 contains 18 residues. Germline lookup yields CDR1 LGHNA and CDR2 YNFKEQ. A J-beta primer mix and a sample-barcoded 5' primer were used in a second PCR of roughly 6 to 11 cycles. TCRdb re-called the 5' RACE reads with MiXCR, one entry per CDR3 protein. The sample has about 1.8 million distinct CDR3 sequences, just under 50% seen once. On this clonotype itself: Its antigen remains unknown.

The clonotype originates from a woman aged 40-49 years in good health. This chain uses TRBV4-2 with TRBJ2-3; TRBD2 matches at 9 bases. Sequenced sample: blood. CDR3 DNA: TGTGCCAGCAGCCAAGGAGCGGGGGGACAGATTAGCACAGATACGCAGTATTTT. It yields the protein CASSQGAGGQISTDTQYF.